The 19 T cell receptor beta chains below all came from one sample that was sequenced in a study of T cell changes during pregnancy in multiple sclerosis. Profiling relied on immunoSEQ multiplex PCR, and the TCRdb table lists in-frame clones only, not all of them. The top ten clones hold 0.9% to 0.95% of a sample with roughly 90,000 clones, approximately 90% of them seen once. The source was peripheral blood, collected before pregnancy. Source of these receptors: a female donor with multiple sclerosis, enrolled in a pregnancy study.

This clone was seen only once. V is TRBV18 and J is TRBJ2-3, with D possibly matching TRBD2 (5 bases). The CDR3 sequence is 15 residues long. Germline loops: CDR1 KGHSH, CDR2 LQKENI. V was clipped by 7 bases and J by 1 base, with 15 bases between them. The CDR3 sequence is CASCDSGLGTDTQYF. In nucleotides, the CDR3 is TGTGCCAGCTGTGATTCAGGACTCGGCACAGATACGCAGTATTTT. Complete variable domain (other parts from reference TRBV18 and TRBJ2-3): NAGVMQNPRHLVRRRGQEARLRCSPMKGHSHVYWYRQLPEEGLKFMVYLQKENIIDESGMPKERFSAEFPKEGPSILRIQQVVRGDSAAYFCASCDSGLGTDTQYFGPGTRLTVL.

This chain connects TRBV7-9 to TRBJ2-7; D is ambiguous. The CDR3 spans 14 residues. Germline V CDR1 and CDR2: SEHNR, FQNEAQ (reference sequence). With 4 bases removed from V and 2 bases from J, the gap between germline ends came to 12 bases. The CDR3 spells CASSSMGSPYEQYF. The DNA of the CDR3 is TGTGCCAGCAGCTCCATGGGCAGCCCCTACGAGCAGTACTTC.

This chain links TRBV21-1 with TRBJ1-4. TRBV21-1 represents a pseudogene. The length of the CDR3 is 16 residues. The chain's CDR3 is CAEREGWEASNEKLFF. CDR3 sequence (DNA): TGTGCCGAGCGGGAGGGGTGGGAAGCTTCTAATGAAAAACTGTTTTTT.

The chain recombines TRBV9 with TRBJ1-3; D possibly corresponds to TRBD1 (6 bases). Germline V lookup: CDR1 SGDLS, CDR2 YYNGEE. V dropped 0 bases and J dropped 5 bases, with 9 bases sitting between them. This CDR3 has 14 residues. For the CDR3, the DNA is TGTGCCAGCAGCGTAGAACAGGGTAGAAACACCATATATTTT. This encodes CASSVEQGRNTIYF.

The DNA of the CDR3 is TGTGCCAGCAGTTACTCGACCGCGGGCAGGGGCGCGGAAGCTTTCTTT. Its translation is CASSYSTAGRGAEAFF. The chain recombines TRBV6-6 with TRBJ1-1, with a tentative D call TRBD1 (6 bases). The V gene lost 0 bases and the J gene lost 8 bases, with 19 bases spanning the gap. The CDR3 length is 16 residues. Germline CDR1 and CDR2: MNHNY and SVGAGI (reference sequence).

The V call is TRBV4-3, the J call TRBJ2-7; D is ambiguous. The length of the CDR3 is 15 residues. Germline V gene lookup returns CDR1 LGHNA and CDR2 YSLEER. Trimming left V 0 bases short and J 3 bases short, with 12 bases between. The CDR3 DNA reads TGCGCCAGCAGCCAAGATAGTGCCACCGGCTACGAGCAGTACTTC. It is translated as CASSQDSATGYEQYF.

The rearrangement links TRBV19 to TRBJ2-7, with 9 positions matching TRBD1. The CDR3 spans 15 residues. Germline loops: CDR1 LNHDA, CDR2 SQIVND (reference sequence). V lost 4 bases to trimming and J lost 0 bases; unmatched junction nucleotides: 4. The CDR3 nucleotides are TGTGCCAGTAGTAAAGGGACAGGGCTCTCCTACGAGCAGTACTTC. Translated, it gives CASSKGTGLSYEQYF.

This clone was recorded once. The chain recombines TRBV27 with TRBJ2-3; 7 bases match TRBD2. The length of the CDR3 is 14 residues. In germline, CDR1 is MNHEY, CDR2 SMNVEV (reference sequence). The V and J ends lost 2 bases and 3 bases, in that order; junction bases with no gene match: 2. CDR3 in amino acids: CASSLGRETDTQYF. Here the CDR3 DNA reads TGTGCCAGCAGTTTAGGGCGGGAGACAGATACGCAGTATTTT.

This chain links TRBV9 with TRBJ1-3; 7 bases match TRBD1. Germline V gene data show CDR1 as SGDLS and CDR2 as YYNGEE. The junction had 4 bases not matched to a gene; V was cut back by 3 bases and J by 4 bases. This CDR3 has 14 residues. As DNA, the CDR3 is TGTGCCAGCAGCGCCGGGGACAGCGGAAACACCATATATTTT. Translated, it gives CASSAGDSGNTIYF. Looking up the rest from reference TRBV9 and TRBJ1-3 gives the full variable domain: DSGVTQTPKHLITATGQRVTLRCSPRSGDLSVYWYQQSLDQGLQFLIQYYNGEERAKGNILERFSAQQFPDLHSELNLSSLELGDSALYFCASSAGDSGNTIYFGEGSWLTVV.

This chain links TRBV5-5 with TRBJ2-7; TRBD1 might be the D (5 bases). V lost 5 bases and J lost 6, with 15 bases in between. The CDR3 runs 13 residues. CDR1 is SGHKS, CDR2 YYEKEE, per germline (reference sequence). CDR3 nucleotide sequence: TGTGCCAGCAGTATTGTGACAGAGACCGAGCAGTACTTC. Its translation: CASSIVTETEQYF.

J is TRBJ1-1 and V is TRBV25-1, with TRBD1 matching over 7 bases. The germline gives CDR1 MGHDK, CDR2 SYGVNS. V was pared by 6 bases and J by 0 bases, with 1 base of the junction left unmatched. The CDR3 contains 13 residues. CDR3 sequence (DNA): TGTGCCAGCAGGGGACAGCTGAACACTGAAGCTTTCTTT. Amino acids: CASRGQLNTEAFF.

This sequence joins TRBV4-1 and TRBJ2-4; no firm D call. V dropped 2 bases and J dropped 1 base, with 15 bases sitting between them. The CDR3 is 17 amino acids. Germline V gene data show CDR1 as MGHRA and CDR2 as YSYEKL. The CDR3 coding sequence is TGCGCCAGCAGCCAAACCCTAGGTCCCGGGGCCAAAAACATTCAGTACTTC. Residues: CASSQTLGPGAKNIQYF.

The chain links TRBV18 to TRBJ1-1; D not certain. The germline V gene encodes CDR1 KGHSH and CDR2 LQKENI. Deletions cut 3 bases from V and 1 base from J, with 6 bases between. The CDR3 totals 13 residues. CDR3 DNA sequence: TGTGCCAGCTCACCGATGGCGAACACTGAAGCTTTCTTT. It encodes CASSPMANTEAFF.

This chain connects TRBV9 to TRBJ1-1; TRBD1 aligns across 12 bases. Trimming removed 4 bases from V and 8 bases from J; junction bases left unmatched: 15. CDR3 length equals 17 residues. The germline V gene encodes CDR1 SGDLS and CDR2 YYNGEE. The CDR3 sequence: CASSPQPPGTGGREAFF. The CDR3 DNA follows: TGTGCCAGCAGCCCACAGCCCCCCGGGACAGGGGGCAGGGAAGCTTTCTTT.

The chain carries TRBV9 and TRBJ2-7, with TRBD1 identical over 9 bases. The V segment lost 2 bases and the J segment 3 bases; nucleotides outside the gene matches: 3. Looked up from germline, CDR1 is SGDLS and CDR2 is YYNGEE. CDR3 size: 14 residues. CDR3 residues: CASSVGQGLYEQYF. The CDR3 region has the DNA TGTGCCAGCAGCGTGGGACAGGGTCTCTACGAGCAGTACTTC.

The rearrangement links TRBV6-5 to TRBJ1-1, with D maybe TRBD1 (5 bases). This CDR3 region has 13 residues. Deletions cut 4 bases from V and 7 bases from J, with 13 bases between. Germline loops: CDR1 MNHEY, CDR2 SVGAGI. CDR3 nucleotide sequence: TGTGCCAGCAGTTTTCGTCGGACAAATGAAGCTTTCTTT. Residues: CASSFRRTNEAFF.

The CDR3 reads CASSPQGGSTGQPQHF. The DNA of the CDR3 is TGTGCCAGCAGCCCTCAGGGGGGATCAACAGGACAGCCCCAGCATTTT. This rearrangement joins TRBV5-8 to TRBJ1-5, with 7 bases aligning to TRBD1. The CDR3 length is 16 residues. V lost 4 bases to trimming and J lost 7 bases; unmatched junction nucleotides: 14. The germline V gene encodes CDR1 SGHTS and CDR2 YDEGEE.

The chain links TRBV5-4 to TRBJ2-7, with 8 bases aligning to TRBD2. The CDR3 is 14 amino acids. The junction had 7 bases not matched to a gene; V was cut back by 6 bases and J by 2 bases. Germline loops: CDR1 SGHNT, CDR2 YYREEE (reference sequence). The CDR3 nucleotides are TGTGCCAGCACCAAAGCGGGAGAACCCTACGAGCAGTACTTC. It codes for CASTKAGEPYEQYF.

The CDR3 protein is CASSSGTADNEQFF. CDR3 nucleotides: TGTGCCAGCAGTTCCGGGACAGCCGACAATGAGCAGTTCTTC. This chain joins TRBV6-6 and TRBJ2-1; 7 bases fit TRBD1. After removal of 4 bases from V and 5 bases from J, the junction contained 5 bases not matched to a gene. Per germline, CDR1 MNHNY and CDR2 SVGAGI (reference sequence). The CDR3 runs to 14 residues.